Listed here are 9 T cell receptor beta chains from one sample, sequenced in a study of type 1 regulatory T cells. TCRdb reanalysed the reads using MiXCR and keeps one entry per CDR3 protein. The sample lists around 88,000 distinct CDR3 sequences; about 28% were seen once. Input material: CD4+ T cells, either the whole sample or a sorted fraction (not recorded which). The receptors stem from a human donor in good health.

The chain couples TRBV7-2 to TRBJ2-2; D is unresolved. The CDR3 length is 13 residues. Germline V CDR1 and CDR2: SGHTA, FQGNSA. Trimming shortened V by 3 bases and J by 7 bases, and 9 bases separated the two germline ends. Here the CDR3 reads CASSLVLVGELFF. DNA of the CDR3: TGTGCCAGCAGCTTGGTGTTAGTCGGGGAGCTGTTTTTT.

This clonotype was observed at least ten times. J is TRBJ2-3 and V is TRBV7-7, with D uncertain. Trimming shortened V by 5 bases and J by 0 bases, and 6 bases separated the two germline ends. The CDR3 covers 13 residues. Looked up from germline, CDR1 is SSHAT and CDR2 is FNYEAQ (reference sequence). The CDR3 DNA reads TGTGCCAGCAGCCCGCTGAGCACAGATACGCAGTATTTT. This gives the protein CASSPLSTDTQYF. Variable domain in full (rest from reference TRBV7-7 and TRBJ2-3): GAGVSQSPRYKVTKRGQDVTLRCDPISSHATLYWYQQALGQGPEFLTYFNYEAQPDKSGLPSDRFSAERPEGSISTLTIQRTEQRDSAMYRCASSPLSTDTQYFGPGTRLTVL.

The CDR3 loop is CASSPTWDYGSTQYF. The CDR3 bases are TGTGCCAGCAGTCCTACCTGGGACTACGGGTCAACCCAGTACTTC. The rearrangement uses TRBV12-3 or TRBV12-4 and TRBJ2-5; 7 positions match TRBD2. V shed 5 bases, J shed 8 bases, and the junction held 14 bases outside the gene matches. The CDR3 covers 15 residues.

This clonotype has a handful of counts. V and J are TRBV5-1 and TRBJ2-5, with D unresolved. In germline, CDR1 is SGHRS, CDR2 YFSETQ. This CDR3 region has 13 residues. Between the trimmed V and J ends, which lost 3 bases and 4 bases, there was a span of 10 bases. CDR3 loop: CASSYGQSETQYF. As DNA, the CDR3 is TGCGCCAGCAGCTATGGTCAGTCAGAGACCCAGTACTTC. Filled out from reference TRBV5-1 and TRBJ2-5, the complete variable domain reads KAGVTQTPRYLIKTRGQQVTLSCSPISGHRSVSWYQQTPGQGLQFLFEYFSETQRNKGNFPGRFSGRQFSNSRSEMNVSTLELGDSALYLCASSYGQSETQYFGPGTRLLVL.

This clonotype was detected ten times or more. The chain employs TRBV25-1 and TRBJ1-2; D not resolved. This CDR3 contains 12 residues. The V end lost 3 bases, the J end lost 4 bases, and 6 bases lay between the germline ends. Germline V gene lookup returns CDR1 MGHDK and CDR2 SYGVNS. CDR3 nucleotide sequence: TGTGCCAGCAGTGATTTCGGCTATGGCTACACCTTC. Translated, it gives CASSDFGYGYTF.

The chain recombines TRBV20-1 with TRBJ1-5, with TRBD1 as a possible D gene (5 bases). Germline-derived CDR1 and CDR2 are DFQATT and SNEGSKA (reference sequence). CDR3 length equals 14 residues. Deletions cut 4 bases from V and 4 bases from J, with 14 bases between. CDR3 amino acids: CSANSMGGNQPQHF. The CDR3 nucleotides are TGCAGTGCTAATTCGATGGGGGGAAATCAGCCCCAGCATTTT.

The chain carries TRBV7-8 and TRBJ1-2, with 7 bases lining up with TRBD1. The CDR3 has 17 residues. In germline, CDR1 is SGHVS, CDR2 FQNEAQ. Trimming cost V 2 bases and J 4 bases; bases outside gene matches: 13. For the CDR3, the DNA is TGTGCCAGCAGCTTAAGAAACAGACAGGGCTTGGGCTATGGCTACACCTTC. Translated, it gives CASSLRNRQGLGYGYTF.

This clonotype was seen a handful of times. V is TRBV20-1 and J is TRBJ2-2, with D uncertain. The germline V gene encodes CDR1 DFQATT and CDR2 SNEGSKA (reference sequence). V was pared by 2 bases and J by 4 bases, with 14 bases between. The CDR3 runs to 15 residues. The chain's CDR3 is CSARPDVDVTGELFF. CDR3 sequence (DNA): TGCAGTGCTAGACCGGATGTCGATGTCACCGGGGAGCTGTTTTTT.

Of note for this clonotype: Since a much larger clone is just one base distant, this may be a read error. The chain is built from TRBV7-8 and TRBJ1-1; D uncertain. The germline V gene encodes CDR1 SGHVS and CDR2 FQNEAQ. CDR3 length equals 16 residues. The CDR3 coding sequence is TGTGCCAGAAGCTTAGGGTACCGGGCCCCAAAAACTGAAGCTTTCTTT. Amino acids: CARSLGYRAPKTEAFF.